This T cell receptor beta chain was found in a study of T cell responses to AZD1222 COVID-19 vaccine (dated by TCRdb to the early 2020s). Study-level background: A total of 230 to 250 trial participants underwent TCR sequencing, of whom nearly 210 had received two doses of AZD1222 and some 25 had received two doses of the MenACWY control vaccine. Trial participants were enrolled by age into 18-55, 56-69 and 70-plus year subgroups, with roughly 160, 29 and 62 TCR-sequenced participants respectively.

Relative to germline, V is 4 bases shorter and J is 6 bases shorter, with 14 bases between their ends. Inclusive of the bounding cysteine and phenylalanine, the CDR3 is 13 residues long. The read is trimmed to its CDR3 DNA, 39 bases read in frame from base 1. The germline V gene (reference sequence) yields SGHNT for CDR1 and YYREEE for CDR2. What the authors observed across the whole study: Conclusions about previously exposed vaccinees are limited because only five to seven AZD1222 recipients were SARS-CoV-2 seropositive at baseline. Spike-specific TCR breadth and depth rose significantly after two AZD1222 doses compared with day 0 and with MenACWY recipients. Epitopes outside the regions mutated in the B.1.351 and B.1.1.7 variants were reportedly recognized by nearly half of the unique spike-specific TCRs. The 56-69-year group was small, and its depth increase did not reach significance, likely because of low power. Because no day 14 peak-response samples were available, the repertoires could be characterized only after the peak T cell response. The vaccine-associated CD4 TCRs covered the entire spike protein, and the dominant responses fell in regions 160-218 and 743-854. Participants were mostly white British and included more females than males, and it was suggested by the authors that clonal diversity may have been underestimated.

A word on this clone: Its antigen remains undetermined. It has no much larger one-base neighbor in the sample; base qualities were not kept.

The label giving this sample's time point can be read as: about 28 days (+/-7) after the second vaccine dose. AZD1222 recipients given second doses at about 4 weeks or at about 12 weeks were pooled, since spike-specific TCR depth and breadth were not found to differ between the two schedules. The vaccinee samples were drawn from two UK trials, COV001 and COV002, one of which was a single-blind randomized controlled phase 2/3 trial testing AZD1222 (ChAdOx1 nCoV-19) in healthy adults. For TCRbeta chain sequencing, PBMC samples were collected from trial participants at day 0 and at day 28 after the second dose. The CDR3 regions of human TCRbeta chains were subjected to immunosequencing. In the authors' own workflow: Repertoire TCRs were checked for matches against a reference library of SARS-CoV-2-specific TCRs that had been generated using the MIRA antigen-specificity platform. Breadth meant the fraction of unique TCRs that were SARS-CoV-2-associated, whereas depth meant the fraction of total T cells that were SARS-CoV-2-associated. Using the MIRA data, each spike-specific TCR was mapped to the spike region that the TCR reacts to and placed in a CD4 or CD8 class. Log10-transformed breadth and depth values were compared by one-way ANOVA with Sidak's multiple comparisons tests. The source is immuneACCESS, and TCRdb retained only in-frame sequences with V and J called. Part of the clones is not carried over; for the studies checked, unresolved V genes explain less than half of this, and the remainder is unexplained. The V and J calls and clone size were taken over from that table, and D and trimming were inferred from the DNA. The sample yields roughly 170,000 clones; approximately 94% were counted once. The leading ten clones occupy approximately 1.5% of the sample.

This receptor chain uses TRBV5-4 and TRBJ2-7, with no reliable assignment of the D segment. Specimen: peripheral blood, collected 28 days after the second AZD1222 dose. The sequence was obtained from an adult who received the AZD1222 COVID-19 vaccine. The sequence in DNA is TGTGCCAGCAGCCGAGACTTACTAAGCGAGCAGTACTTC. Its protein product is CASSRDLLSEQYF.